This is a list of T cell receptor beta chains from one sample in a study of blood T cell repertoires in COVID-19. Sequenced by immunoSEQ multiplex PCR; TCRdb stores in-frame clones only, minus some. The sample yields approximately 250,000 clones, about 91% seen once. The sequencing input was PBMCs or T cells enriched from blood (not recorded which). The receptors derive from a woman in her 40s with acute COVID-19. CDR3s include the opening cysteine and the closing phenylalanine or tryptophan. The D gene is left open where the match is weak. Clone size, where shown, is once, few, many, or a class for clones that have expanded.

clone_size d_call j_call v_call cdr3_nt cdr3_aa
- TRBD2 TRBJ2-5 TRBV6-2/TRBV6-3 TGTGCCAGCAGTTTTCTAGCGGCCCAAGAGACCCAGTACTTC CASSFLAAQETQYF
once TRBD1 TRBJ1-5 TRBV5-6 TGTGCCAGCAGCCGGCGGACAGGGGGCAATCAGCCCCAGCATTTT CASSRRTGGNQPQHF
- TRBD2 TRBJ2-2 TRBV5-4 TGTGCCAGCAGCCTTAGCGGGAGGGCCCGGACCGGGGAGCTGTTTTTT CASSLSGRARTGELFF
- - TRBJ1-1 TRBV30 TGTGCCTGGAGTCGAGGAGGAGGAACTGAAGCTTTCTTT CAWSRGGGTEAFF
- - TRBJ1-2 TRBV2 TGTGCAAGTCAGGGTGGAAACTATGGCTACACCTTC CASQGGNYGYTF
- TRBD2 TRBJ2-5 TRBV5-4 TGTGCCAGCAGCCTGGGTGGGGGGGATCAGACCCAGTACTTC CASSLGGGDQTQYF
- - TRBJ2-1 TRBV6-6 TGTGCCAGCAGTTACGGGCCGGGAGTAATAAATGAGCAGTTCTTC CASSYGPGVINEQFF
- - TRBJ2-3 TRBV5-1 TGCGCCAGCAGCCTGACAGGATCTCTTACAGATACGCAGTATTTT CASSLTGSLTDTQYF
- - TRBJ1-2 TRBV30 TGTGCCTGGAGTGTAAATTCGGGCTATGGCTACACCTTC CAWSVNSGYGYTF
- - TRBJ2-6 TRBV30 TGTGCCTGGAGTGTACTCTCTGGGGCCAACGTCCTGACTTTC CAWSVLSGANVLTF
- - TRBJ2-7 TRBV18 TGTGCCAGCTCACCCTGGAGGGACCTTTACGAGCAGTACTTC CASSPWRDLYEQYF
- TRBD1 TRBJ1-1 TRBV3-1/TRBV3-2 TGTGCCAGCAGCCAAGGGACAGGGGGCGCGGGGACTGAAGCTTTCTTT CASSQGTGGAGTEAFF
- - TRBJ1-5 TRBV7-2 TGTGCCAGCAGCTTAGGGGGGGGCGGTCAGCCCCAGCATTTT CASSLGGGGQPQHF
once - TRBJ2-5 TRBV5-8 TGTGCCAGCAGCTTGGGGCTAGCGTCAGAGACCCAGTACTTC CASSLGLASETQYF
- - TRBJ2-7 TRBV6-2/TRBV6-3 TGTGCCAGCACCCCTTCGGGGGGCCGCTACGAGCAGTACTTC CASTPSGGRYEQYF
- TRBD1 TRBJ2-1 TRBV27 TGTGCCAGCAGTTTATGGGGAGGGACAGGGGTTGGTGAGCAGTTCTTC CASSLWGGTGVGEQFF
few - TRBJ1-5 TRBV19 TGTGCCAGTAGTACTTCAGGGCCCAATCAGCCCCAGCATTTT CASSTSGPNQPQHF
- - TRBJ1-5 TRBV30 TGTGCCTGGAGTGTAGGGCAGGGAGGACAGCCCCAGCATTTT CAWSVGQGGQPQHF
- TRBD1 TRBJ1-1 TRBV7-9 TGTGCCAGCAGCTTACAGGGGGCGAACTCTGAAGCTTTCTTT CASSLQGANSEAFF
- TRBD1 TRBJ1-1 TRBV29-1 TGCAGCGCTCGGGACAGGAGCCTGAACACTGAAGCTTTCTTT CSARDRSLNTEAFF
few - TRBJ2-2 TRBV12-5 TGTGCTAGTGGTCCGGGTGTGGCGGGGTCCACCGGGGAGCTGTTTTTT CASGPGVAGSTGELFF
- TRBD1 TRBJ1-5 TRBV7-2 TGTGCCAGCAGCACAACAGGGGGCAATCAGCCCCAGCATTTT CASSTTGGNQPQHF
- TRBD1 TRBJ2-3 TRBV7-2 TGTGCCAGCAGCTTAGGACAGGGGATCACAGATACGCAGTATTTT CASSLGQGITDTQYF
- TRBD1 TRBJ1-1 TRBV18 TGTGCCAGCTCAAGTGGGACAGGGGGCCGCACTGAAGCTTTCTTT CASSSGTGGRTEAFF
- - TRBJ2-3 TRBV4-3 TGCGCCAGCAGCCAAAACAGCGGGAGCACAGATACGCAGTATTTT CASSQNSGSTDTQYF
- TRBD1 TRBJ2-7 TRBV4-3 TGCGCCAGCAGCGAAGACAGGGGCTACGAGCAGTACTTC CASSEDRGYEQYF
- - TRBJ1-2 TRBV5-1 TGCGCCAGCAGCTTGGACAGGGCTAACCTCTATGGCTACACCTTC CASSLDRANLYGYTF
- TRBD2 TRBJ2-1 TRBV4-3 TGCGCCAGCAGCCTAGCGGGGGTACCGGGAGATGAGCAGTTCTTC CASSLAGVPGDEQFF